This entry lists 21 T cell receptor beta chains sequenced from one sample in a study of T cells in Graves' hyperthyroidism and ophthalmopathy. RNA transcripts served as the template for amplifying TCR beta CDR3 regions. Researchers ran a first-round RT-PCR on the TCR CDR3 using the HTBI primer set. One entry per CDR3 protein, called by TCRdb with MiXCR from the multiplex PCR reads. In the table there are about half a million distinct CDR3 sequences, 20% to 25% of which are singletons. Sequencing input: blood. Receptor source: a woman aged 70-85 years with Graves' ophthalmopathy.

The rearrangement joins TRBV5-1 to TRBJ2-2, with D perhaps matching TRBD2 (5 bases). CDR3 length: 16 amino acids. Germline CDR1 and CDR2: SGHRS and YFSETQ. The V end lost 0 bases, the J end lost 5 bases, and 14 bases lay between the germline ends. CDR3 in amino acids: CASSLVVASQTGELFF. The CDR3 DNA reads TGCGCCAGCAGCTTGGTGGTGGCTAGCCAGACCGGGGAGCTGTTTTTT.

This clonotype was seen only a few times. The chain carries TRBV3-1 and TRBJ2-2; 10 bases align to TRBD2. CDR3 length: 15 residues. Per germline, CDR1 LGHDT and CDR2 YNNKEL (reference sequence). The V and J ends lost 2 bases and 4 bases, in that order; junction bases with no gene match: 1. CDR3 coding DNA: TGTGCCAGCAGCCAAAGCGGGAGGGGCACCGGGGAGCTGTTTTTT. Translating it yields CASSQSGRGTGELFF.

Ten or more counts support this clonotype. Here the CDR3 DNA reads TGTGCCAGCAGTCCCAGCTCACTACTTTTGAACACTGAAGCTTTCTTT. This translates into CASSPSSLLLNTEAFF. The gene calls are TRBV2 and TRBJ1-1, with D hard to call. This CDR3 is 16 amino acids long. The germline V gene encodes CDR1 SNHLY and CDR2 FYNNEI. The germline V and J ends were trimmed by 5 bases and 0 bases, with 16 bases remaining between them.

This sequence joins TRBV28 and TRBJ2-1, with D possibly being TRBD1 or TRBD2 (5 bases each). There are 13 residues in the CDR3. CDR1 is MDHEN and CDR2 is SYDVKM in the germline V gene. Trimming removed 3 bases at V and 10 bases at J, with 13 bases between. CDR3 nucleotide sequence: TGTGCCAGCAGTTTTTTGGGGGATAGCGAGCAGTTCTTC. This translates into CASSFLGDSEQFF.

This clonotype was counted many times. The chain employs TRBV28 and TRBJ2-5; D gene uncertain. CDR1 and CDR2 (germline): MDHEN, SYDVKM. CDR3 length: 13 residues. V was cut by 2 bases and J by 3 bases, with 7 bases left in between. The DNA for the CDR3 is TGTGCCAGCAGTTTAGACATAAAAGAGACCCAGTACTTC. Residues: CASSLDIKETQYF.

V usage is TRBV6-5 and J usage is TRBJ2-7, with 16 nucleotides matching TRBD2. V shed 0 bases, J shed 0 bases, and the junction held 11 bases outside the gene matches. CDR1 MNHEY and CDR2 SVGAGI come from the germline V gene. The CDR3 has 21 residues. The chain's CDR3 is CASSYSIVEGTSGRDSYEQYF. The CDR3 region has the DNA TGTGCCAGCAGTTACTCGATTGTGGAGGGGACTAGCGGGAGGGACTCCTACGAGCAGTACTTC.

The J gene is TRBJ2-4, the V gene TRBV3-1, with 10 bases matching TRBD2. V was pared by 8 bases and J by 3 bases, with 4 bases of the junction left unmatched. The germline gives CDR1 LGHDT, CDR2 YNNKEL (reference sequence). The CDR3 sequence is 14 residues long. The CDR3: CASGSSGGKNIQYF. In nucleotides, the CDR3 is TGTGCCAGCGGATCTAGCGGGGGCAAAAACATTCAGTACTTC.

This clonotype was seen many times. The rearrangement uses TRBV11-2 and TRBJ2-5, with 7 bases identical to TRBD1. The CDR3 is 14 residues long. V lost 5 bases to trimming and J lost 4 bases; unmatched junction nucleotides: 7. Germline V gene data show CDR1 as SGHAT and CDR2 as FQNNGV. This chain's CDR3 is CASSIQGVLETQYF. The CDR3 DNA reads TGTGCCAGCAGCATTCAGGGGGTTCTAGAGACCCAGTACTTC.

In its sample, this clonotype was seen a few times. The chain carries TRBV29-1 and TRBJ1-1; 8 bases are a match to TRBD1. V gave up 7 bases and J gave up 11 bases; unmatched junction bases: 12. The CDR3 has 12 amino acids. Germline lookup yields CDR1 SQVTM and CDR2 ANQGSEA. This chain's CDR3 is CSALRGHVEAFF. The CDR3 bases are TGCAGCGCCCTCAGGGGGCATGTGGAGGCTTTCTTT.

This rearrangement joins TRBV30 to TRBJ1-5; 7 bases are shared with TRBD1. CDR3 size: 14 residues. Trimming at V came to 3 bases and at J to 1 base, leaving 3 bases not matched to a gene. CDR1 is GTSNPN, CDR2 SVGIG, per germline (reference sequence). The CDR3 is CAWSAGQSNQPQHF. The CDR3, as DNA: TGTGCCTGGAGCGCGGGACAGAGCAATCAGCCCCAGCATTTT.

The rearrangement uses TRBV30 and TRBJ1-5, with D possibly matching TRBD1 (6 bases). CDR1 GTSNPN and CDR2 SVGIG come from the germline V gene (reference sequence). The CDR3 spans 18 residues. V lost 2 bases and J lost 0, with 20 bases in between. CDR3 DNA: TGTGCCTGGAGTAACCCTCCCAGGGGAGGTTATAGCAATCAGCCCCAGCATTTT. As protein: CAWSNPPRGGYSNQPQHF.

This clonotype has ten or more counts. This chain connects TRBV6-2 or TRBV6-3 to TRBJ2-3, with D possibly TRBD2 on 5 matching bases. In germline, CDR1 is MNHEY, CDR2 SVGEGT. The CDR3 length is 16 residues. V lost 4 bases to trimming and J lost 3 bases, with 17 bases between them. As DNA, the CDR3 is TGTGCCAGCAGTTTTTTCCCAGCGGTGAATACAGATACGCAGTATTTT. It translates to CASSFFPAVNTDTQYF.

This chain uses TRBV30 with TRBJ2-3, with TRBD2 as a possible D gene (6 bases). The CDR3 runs to 16 residues. The V and J ends lost 0 bases and 0 bases respectively, with 13 bases between them. Germline V gene data show CDR1 as GTSNPN and CDR2 as SVGIG (reference sequence). The DNA for the CDR3 is TGTGCCTGGAGTGTAAGAGGTGGGAGGAGCACAGATACGCAGTATTTT. Encoded protein: CAWSVRGGRSTDTQYF. The full variable domain, in which reference TRBV30 and TRBJ2-3 provide the parts outside the CDR3, is SQTIHQWPATLVQPVGSPLSLECTVEGTSNPNLYWYRQAAGRGLQLLFYSVGIGQISSEVPQNLSASRPQDRQFILSSKKLLLSDSGFYLCAWSVRGGRSTDTQYFGPGTRLTVL.

This clonotype was detected once. This rearrangement joins TRBV30 to TRBJ2-2; a weak D match, TRBD2 (6 bases). The CDR3 has 15 residues. Germline loops: CDR1 GTSNPN, CDR2 SVGIG (reference sequence). V was trimmed by 5 bases and J by 4 bases, leaving 17 bases between them. The CDR3 here is CAWGGWRGPTGELFF. The CDR3 nucleotides read TGTGCCTGGGGTGGGTGGAGGGGTCCCACCGGGGAGCTGTTTTTT.

This clonotype was seen at least ten times. V usage is TRBV10-3 and J usage is TRBJ2-5; D gene uncertain. The CDR3 is 12 amino acids. V lost 0 bases and J 5 bases, leaving 4 bases between the germline ends. The germline CDR1 and CDR2 sequences are ENHRY and SYGVKD. CDR3 sequence reads: CAISESRETQYF. DNA of the CDR3: TGTGCCATCAGTGAGTCCCGTGAGACCCAGTACTTC.

This clonotype appeared a few times. One junction end does not reproduce the germline sequence, and a read error may be involved. This sequence joins TRBV6-8 and TRBJ2-1, with TRBD2 matching 7 bases. The CDR3 loop spans 15 amino acids. Germline CDR1 and CDR2: MNHGY and SAAAGT. The CDR3 region is CASSDSSGAHNEQFF. In DNA, the CDR3 is TGTGCCAGCAGTGACTCGAGCGGGGCCCACAATGAGCAGTTCTTC.

V is TRBV25-1 and J is TRBJ1-4; a possible D gene is TRBD1 (6 bases). The CDR3 is 15 amino acids. The germline V gene encodes CDR1 MGHDK and CDR2 SYGVNS. V dropped 1 base and J dropped 8 bases, with 14 bases sitting between them. The CDR3 protein is CASSELQGLGEKLFF. The CDR3 nucleotides are TGTGCCAGCAGTGAATTACAGGGCCTCGGGGAAAAACTGTTTTTT.

This clonotype has a handful of counts. The rearrangement links TRBV30 to TRBJ1-5, with D perhaps matching TRBD1 (5 bases). This CDR3 has 14 residues. Per the germline V gene, CDR1 is GTSNPN and CDR2 is SVGIG (reference sequence). Trimming cost V 2 bases and J 0 bases, with 8 bases left between them. The CDR3 here is CAWSIGDSNQPQHF. The CDR3 nucleotides are TGTGCCTGGAGTATAGGGGATAGCAATCAGCCCCAGCATTTT.

The V call is TRBV6-2 or TRBV6-3, the J call TRBJ2-7; 9 nucleotides align to TRBD2. This CDR3 spans 12 amino acids. The germline V gene has CDR1 MNHEY and CDR2 SVGEGT. The junction had 2 bases not matched to a gene; V was cut back by 7 bases and J by 4 bases. The CDR3, as DNA: TGTGCCAGCACTAGCGGGAAGTACGAGCAGTACTTC. Residues: CASTSGKYEQYF.

This clonotype showed up many times. In DNA form, the CDR3 reads TGTGCCAGCAGTGAGGTACAGGTTCGCATGAACACTGAAGCTTTCTTT. It encodes CASSEVQVRMNTEAFF. The gene calls are TRBV2 and TRBJ1-1, with D tentatively TRBD1 (5 bases). CDR1 is SNHLY, CDR2 FYNNEI, per germline. V was trimmed by 3 bases and J by 0 bases, leaving 14 bases between them. This CDR3 spans 16 amino acids.

The chain couples TRBV15 to TRBJ2-5; TRBD2 matches 8 bases. Per germline, CDR1 LNHNV and CDR2 YYDKDF (reference sequence). The CDR3 extends over 13 amino acids. Trimming at V came to 5 bases and at J to 4 bases, leaving 3 bases not matched to a gene. In nucleotides, the CDR3 is TGTGCCACCAGCGTCCTAGCGGGAGAGACCCAGTACTTC. It codes for CATSVLAGETQYF.